Each of the 20 T cell receptor beta chains below was sequenced from the same sample in a study of blood T cell repertoires in COVID-19. Produced via immunoSEQ multiplex PCR; TCRdb's table is partial and in-frame only. The sample has 200,000 or so clones, 70% to 90% seen once. The sample consisted of PBMCs or T cells enriched from blood (not recorded which). The receptors here all came from a man between 25 and 39 years old who had recovered from COVID-19.

V and J are TRBV29-1 and TRBJ2-2, with 7 bases fitting TRBD1. CDR3 length: 14 residues. Germline V gene data show CDR1 as SQVTM and CDR2 as ANQGSEA. V lost 7 bases to trimming and J lost 7 bases; unmatched junction nucleotides: 12. CDR3 in DNA: TGCAGCGCAGAGGGGGCTGCGGGCGGCGGGGAGCTGTTTTTT. This gives the protein CSAEGAAGGGELFF.

This clone was found many times. The chain combines TRBV15 with TRBJ2-2, with 10 bases aligning to TRBD2. Trimming cost V 0 bases and J 5 bases; bases outside gene matches: 9. Germline V CDR1 and CDR2: LNHNV, YYDKDF (reference sequence). The CDR3 is 18 amino acids. CDR3 protein: CATSRDHQRGGLTGELFF. The CDR3 DNA sequence: TGTGCCACCAGCAGAGATCATCAGCGGGGGGGCTTAACCGGGGAGCTGTTTTTT. Together with reference TRBV15 and TRBJ2-2, the CDR3 gives the full variable domain: DAMVIQNPRYQVTQFGKPVTLSCSQTLNHNVMYWYQQKSSQAPKLLFHYYDKDFNNEADTPDNFQSRRPNTSFCFLDIRSPGLGDTAMYLCATSRDHQRGGLTGELFFGEGSRLTVL.

The chain carries TRBV2 and TRBJ1-2; TRBD1 aligns across 8 bases. CDR3 length equals 16 residues. In germline, CDR1 is SNHLY, CDR2 FYNNEI. Losses at the gene ends were 5 bases for V and 4 bases for J; bases not matched to a gene: 12. CDR3 DNA sequence: TGTGCCAGCAGTCAAAACGGACAGGGTCTTATCTATGGCTACACCTTC. This encodes CASSQNGQGLIYGYTF.

The chain couples TRBV18 to TRBJ1-5, with D maybe TRBD1 (6 bases). Trimming removed 0 bases from V and 7 bases from J, with 13 bases in between. The CDR3 runs to 15 residues. Germline assignment: CDR1 KGHSH and CDR2 LQKENI. The CDR3 DNA reads as TGTGCCAGCTCACCACCCGACGGCCAGGGGCAGCCCCAGCATTTT. This translates into CASSPPDGQGQPQHF.

The rearrangement uses TRBV4-1 and TRBJ1-4; 9 bases are shared with TRBD1. In germline, CDR1 is MGHRA, CDR2 YSYEKL. Trimming took 1 base from V and 3 from J; bases not matched to a gene: 3. This CDR3 has 16 residues. The CDR3 loop reads CASSQGGTGSNEKLFF. As DNA, the CDR3 is TGCGCCAGCAGCCAAGGCGGGACAGGGTCTAATGAAAAACTGTTTTTT.

The chain is built from TRBV28 and TRBJ1-1; D not resolved. Trimming pared 4 bases from V and 4 bases from J, leaving 7 bases between. CDR1 MDHEN and CDR2 SYDVKM come from the germline V gene. The CDR3 spans 12 residues. The CDR3 reads CASSSQVTEAFF. CDR3 bases: TGTGCCAGCAGTTCCCAGGTCACTGAAGCTTTCTTT.

The chain employs TRBV30 and TRBJ2-2; 7 nucleotides match TRBD2. This CDR3 contains 13 residues. Germline-derived CDR1 and CDR2 are GTSNPN and SVGIG (reference sequence). The CDR3 spells CALGGTNTGELFF. The CDR3 DNA is TGTGCGTTGGGGGGGACGAACACCGGGGAGCTGTTTTTT.

A single count supports this clone. This rearrangement joins TRBV19 to TRBJ2-6; 8 bases map to TRBD2. Trimming cost V 3 bases and J 4 bases; bases outside gene matches: 8. Germline V gene lookup returns CDR1 LNHDA and CDR2 SQIVND (reference sequence). This CDR3 comprises 17 residues. In DNA, the CDR3 is TGTGCCAGTAGTATGCCCAGCGGGAGTACCGGGGCCAACGTCCTGACTTTC. Protein sequence: CASSMPSGSTGANVLTF.

The gene calls are TRBV7-2 and TRBJ2-5, with 10 bases identical to TRBD2. Germline V lookup: CDR1 SGHTA, CDR2 FQGNSA. The ends lost 7 bases at V and 6 bases at J; junction bases unmatched: 23. The CDR3 length is 19 residues. CDR3 coding DNA: TGTGCCAGCACCCGAAGGGCTTTTTCCCTAGCGGGAGCTTCTCAGACCCAGTACTTC. Its protein is CASTRRAFSLAGASQTQYF. Looking up the rest from reference TRBV7-2 and TRBJ2-5 gives the full variable domain: GAGVSQSPSNKVTEKGKDVELRCDPISGHTALYWYRQSLGQGLEFLIYFQGNSAPDKSGLPSDRFSAERTGGSVSTLTIQRTQQEDSAVYLCASTRRAFSLAGASQTQYFGPGTRLLVL.

This clone was seen only a few times. The chain recombines TRBV20-1 with TRBJ2-7; possibly TRBD2 for D (5 bases). From germline, CDR1 is DFQATT and CDR2 SNEGSKA (reference sequence). V gave up 3 bases and J gave up 7 bases, with 10 bases separating them. This CDR3 region has 11 residues. The CDR3 reads CSASPSGEQYF. The CDR3 region has the DNA TGCAGTGCTAGCCCCTCGGGGGAGCAGTACTTC.

CDR3 coding DNA: TGCGCCAGCAGCTTGGAACAGAGCTCTGGAAACACCATATATTTT. Amino acids: CASSLEQSSGNTIYF. The chain joins TRBV5-1 to TRBJ1-3; D call uncertain. The V end lost 0 bases, the J end lost 0 bases, and 7 bases lay between the germline ends. CDR1 SGHRS and CDR2 YFSETQ come from the germline V gene. The CDR3 has 15 amino acids.

This clone was found once. The rearrangement uses TRBV11-2 and TRBJ2-7; D may be TRBD2 (7 bases). The CDR3 totals 13 residues. Trimming took off 5 bases at V and 7 bases at J, with 15 bases between the two ends. From germline, CDR1 is SGHAT and CDR2 FQNNGV. The DNA for the CDR3 is TGTGCCAGCAGCCCCTCGGGGGGCTGGGAGCAGTACTTC. Translation: CASSPSGGWEQYF.

This clone was counted a few times. The chain uses TRBV7-3 and TRBJ2-6; 7 bases are a match to TRBD1. V lost 5 bases to trimming and J lost 3 bases; unmatched junction nucleotides: 10. Germline CDR1 and CDR2: SGHTA and FQGTGA. CDR3 length equals 17 residues. The CDR3 DNA reads TGTGCCAGCAGCCCCACTCAGGGGGTTAGTGGGGCCAACGTCCTGACTTTC. This codes for CASSPTQGVSGANVLTF.

The V call is TRBV5-5, the J call TRBJ1-1; perhaps TRBD1 as D (5 bases). V was cut by 4 bases and J by 4 bases, with 11 bases left in between. The CDR3 consists of 13 residues. Per the germline V gene, CDR1 is SGHKS and CDR2 is YYEKEE (reference sequence). This chain's CDR3 is CASSRGSTTEAFF. CDR3 in DNA: TGTGCCAGCAGCAGGGGTTCGACCACTGAAGCTTTCTTT.

The chain uses TRBV7-2 and TRBJ2-7, with no clear D. V was pared by 4 bases and J by 3 bases, with 16 bases between. In germline, CDR1 is SGHTA, CDR2 FQGNSA. The CDR3 spans 15 residues. In DNA form, the CDR3 reads TGTGCCAGCAGCTCGTCGATGAGAAAAAACTACGAGCAGTACTTC. Its translation is CASSSSMRKNYEQYF.

A single count supports this clone. The chain is built from TRBV7-2 and TRBJ2-7; maybe TRBD2 (5 bases). Germline values: CDR1 SGHTA, CDR2 FQGNSA. V lost 1 base to trimming and J lost 2 bases, with 9 bases between them. This CDR3 contains 14 residues. The CDR3 loop is CASSLELATYEQYF. In DNA, the CDR3 is TGTGCCAGCAGCTTAGAGTTAGCGACCTACGAGCAGTACTTC.

The chain couples TRBV7-7 to TRBJ2-5; TRBD2 agrees at 9 bases. V shed 0 bases, J shed 5 bases, and the junction held 4 bases outside the gene matches. The CDR3 is 15 amino acids. Germline V gene lookup returns CDR1 SSHAT and CDR2 FNYEAQ (reference sequence). The CDR3 DNA reads TGTGCCAGCAGCTTAGCGCGGGGGGGCGTGGAGACCCAGTACTTC. Translating it yields CASSLARGGVETQYF.

This clone has more than one count but fewer than ten. The chain couples TRBV2 to TRBJ2-7, with 8 bases lining up with TRBD1. J was trimmed by 6 bases and V by 5 bases; bases with no gene match: 6. The V gene's germline CDR1 is SNHLY and CDR2 FYNNEI. CDR3 length equals 13 residues. The DNA of the CDR3 is TGTGCCAGCAGTTTGGGCAGGGGGCTCGAGCAGTACTTC. It specifies CASSLGRGLEQYF.

This chain connects TRBV28 to TRBJ2-2; 10 nucleotides align to TRBD2. Trimming removed 6 bases from V and 2 bases from J; junction bases left unmatched: 3. CDR3 length equals 15 residues. Germline lookup yields CDR1 MDHEN and CDR2 SYDVKM. As DNA, the CDR3 is TGTGCCAGCAGGGTAGCGGGAGGAAACACCGGGGAGCTGTTTTTT. Amino acids: CASRVAGGNTGELFF.

The chain recombines TRBV5-1 with TRBJ2-7, with D possibly matching TRBD2 (5 bases). V lost 5 bases and J lost 2, with 17 bases in between. The CDR3 runs to 15 residues. Germline lookup yields CDR1 SGHRS and CDR2 YFSETQ. The CDR3 loop reads CASSLTRVPTYEQYF. CDR3 bases: TGCGCCAGCAGTCTCACGAGGGTACCGACCTACGAGCAGTACTTC.